The 21 T cell receptor beta chains in this list originate from one sample, sequenced in a study of shared clonotypes between healthy human individuals (TCRdb year 2020). The protocol used for the library was the immunoSEQ multiplex PCR assay. TCRdb re-hosts the immuneACCESS table, in-frame sequences only. Its copies lack some clones; in the studies checked, an unresolved V gene accounts for under half of them, and the cause for the rest is not known. Present in this sample are more than 400,000 clones, about 96% of which were seen just once. The leading ten clones occupy under 0.065% of the sample. Source material: naive CD4+ T cells sorted from blood. The cell subset or site label of this sample denotes: CD45RA+ positively selected. The receptors shown here come from a woman in her 30s in good health.

This chain joins TRBV7-9 and TRBJ2-3; no definite D call. Germline V gives CDR1 SEHNR, CDR2 FQNEAQ (reference sequence). V lost 3 bases and J 0 bases, leaving 7 bases between the germline ends. This CDR3 is built from 14 residues. CDR3 coding DNA: TGTGCCAGCAGCTTGGGTTCTAGCACAGATACGCAGTATTTT. This gives the protein CASSLGSSTDTQYF.

Concerning this clone: The sample has other DNA sequences that encode this CDR3 too. V is TRBV28 and J is TRBJ2-7; maybe TRBD1 (6 bases). V lost 4 bases to trimming and J lost 2 bases, with 12 bases between them. Germline CDR1 is MDHEN and CDR2 is SYDVKM. There are 14 residues in the CDR3. The CDR3 DNA reads as TGTGCCAGCAGTTCCGCAGGGGTGCCCTACGAGCAGTACTTC. Amino acid sequence: CASSSAGVPYEQYF.

In its sample, this clone was seen once. The chain has TRBV28 and TRBJ2-1; D possibly corresponds to TRBD1 (5 bases). Between the trimmed V and J ends, which lost 6 bases and 5 bases, there was a span of 17 bases. CDR1 is MDHEN, CDR2 SYDVKM, per germline. This CDR3 spans 15 amino acids. As DNA, the CDR3 is TGTGCCAGCAGACGACCAGGGTTCCCGCACAATGAGCAGTTCTTC. Protein sequence: CASRRPGFPHNEQFF.

This chain links TRBV10-3 with TRBJ2-7; 7 nucleotides align to TRBD1. Germline lookup yields CDR1 ENHRY and CDR2 SYGVKD. J gave up 0 bases and V 2 bases, and 7 bases lay outside the gene matches. The CDR3 has 16 amino acids. The CDR3 DNA reads TGTGCCATCAGTGAGGGGACAGCTAGGAGCTCCTACGAGCAGTACTTC. Protein: CAISEGTARSSYEQYF.

The genes are TRBV5-8 and TRBJ1-2; the match to TRBD1 covers 7 bases. This CDR3 region has 14 residues. Germline V gene data show CDR1 as SGHTS and CDR2 as YDEGEE. V shed 2 bases and J 8 bases; nucleotides not matched to a gene: 9. CDR3 residues: CASSLVTGELGYTF. The CDR3 DNA reads TGTGCCAGCAGCTTAGTAACAGGGGAGTTGGGCTACACCTTC.

V and J are TRBV25-1 and TRBJ1-3; D unclear. V lost 1 base to trimming and J lost 2 bases, with 12 bases between them. The CDR3 is 16 amino acids. Germline V gene data show CDR1 as MGHDK and CDR2 as SYGVNS. For the CDR3, the DNA is TGTGCCAGCAGTGAATTGGCGGGTCCCCCTGGAAACACCATATATTTT. Translated: CASSELAGPPGNTIYF. Complete variable domain (other parts from reference TRBV25-1 and TRBJ1-3): EADIYQTPRYLVIGTGKKITLECSQTMGHDKMYWYQQDPGMELHLIHYSYGVNSTEKGDLSSESTVSRIRTEHFPLTLESARPSHTSQYLCASSELAGPPGNTIYFGEGSWLTVV.

The chain recombines TRBV4-2 with TRBJ2-5; 7 bases match TRBD2. Germline trimming cut 0 bases from V and 2 bases from J; bases unmatched to any gene: 3. The CDR3 sequence is 15 residues long. Germline assignment: CDR1 LGHNA and CDR2 YNFKEQ. The CDR3 region has the DNA TGTGCCAGCAGCCAAGATCTTAGCGGGCAAGAGACCCAGTACTTC. Its translation is CASSQDLSGQETQYF.

The gene calls are TRBV4-2 and TRBJ1-1; maybe TRBD1 (6 bases). This CDR3 region has 15 residues. V was trimmed by 5 bases and J by 4 bases, leaving 17 bases between them. CDR1 and CDR2 from the germline V gene are LGHNA and YNFKEQ. The CDR3 nucleotides are TGTGCCAGCAGCGCGAGACCGGGGGCTGGCACTGAAGCTTTCTTT. It translates to CASSARPGAGTEAFF.

This rearrangement joins TRBV7-9 to TRBJ1-1; no firm D call. The germline V gene encodes CDR1 SEHNR and CDR2 FQNEAQ (reference sequence). The CDR3 consists of 13 residues. With 6 bases removed from V and 1 base from J, the gap between germline ends came to 9 bases. CDR3 amino acids: CASSLQTNTEAFF. The DNA of the CDR3 is TGTGCCAGCAGTCTTCAGACGAACACTGAAGCTTTCTTT.

On this clone itself: Different DNA sequences within this sample yield the same CDR3. The chain has TRBV5-1 and TRBJ1-4; the match to TRBD1 covers 10 bases. Trimming at V came to 4 bases and at J to 8 bases, leaving 5 bases not matched to a gene. There are 14 residues in the CDR3. From germline, CDR1 is SGHRS and CDR2 YFSETQ. CDR3 loop: CASSPGQGEEKLFF. DNA for the CDR3: TGCGCCAGCAGCCCTGGACAGGGGGAAGAAAAACTGTTTTTT.

The rearrangement joins TRBV27 to TRBJ2-7; 7 bases line up with TRBD2. The trim removed 6 bases at V and 0 bases at J, leaving 11 bases unmatched. The CDR3 sequence is 16 residues long. CDR1 and CDR2 (germline): MNHEY, SMNVEV (reference sequence). CDR3 in DNA: TGTGCCAGCAGCTGGGACTACTCGACGAGCTCCTACGAGCAGTACTTC. Its translation: CASSWDYSTSSYEQYF.

The chain employs TRBV10-2 and TRBJ2-3; no definite D call. V was clipped by 2 bases and J by 2 bases, with 11 bases between them. The CDR3 runs 15 residues. Germline loops: CDR1 WSHSY, CDR2 SAAADI. CDR3 residues: CASSETLAATDTQYF. The CDR3, as DNA: TGCGCCAGCAGTGAGACCTTAGCTGCCACAGATACGCAGTATTTT.

This chain links TRBV5-1 with TRBJ2-5; 8 bases map to TRBD2. Germline lookup yields CDR1 SGHRS and CDR2 YFSETQ. This CDR3 has 15 amino acids. V lost 6 bases and J lost 5; bases outside the gene matches: 12. The CDR3 sequence is CASTPPAGEGETQYF. The CDR3 nucleotides read TGCGCCAGCACCCCACCAGCGGGGGAAGGGGAGACCCAGTACTTC.

V is TRBV6-6 and J is TRBJ1-1; 8 bases are shared with TRBD1. The CDR3 consists of 15 residues. The J segment lost 4 bases and the V segment lost 0 bases, leaving 4 bases of the junction unmatched. CDR1 MNHNY and CDR2 SVGAGI come from the germline V gene (reference sequence). The CDR3 region is CASSYSTGDGTEAFF. Written as DNA, the CDR3 is TGTGCCAGCAGTTACTCGACAGGGGATGGCACTGAAGCTTTCTTT.

This sequence joins TRBV7-9 and TRBJ2-5; TRBD1 agrees at 7 bases. CDR1 and CDR2 from the germline V gene are SEHNR and FQNEAQ (reference sequence). The CDR3 loop spans 13 amino acids. The ends lost 6 bases at V and 5 bases at J; junction bases unmatched: 6. CDR3 bases: TGTGCCAGCAGTCGACAGGGCCCCGAGACCCAGTACTTC. This translates into CASSRQGPETQYF.

This sequence joins TRBV28 and TRBJ2-5; 7 bases are shared with TRBD1. The DNA end favors TRBJ2-7, so the J call may be wrong. The germline V gene has CDR1 MDHEN and CDR2 SYDVKM. This CDR3 region has 14 residues. CDR3 in DNA: TGTGCCAGCAGAAATACAGGGGAAGTCTACGAGCAGTACTTC. Its protein product is CASRNTGEVYEQYF.

The chain links TRBV10-3 to TRBJ2-7; D not resolved. V was pared by 8 bases and J by 5 bases, with 10 bases between. Germline V CDR1 and CDR2: ENHRY, SYGVKD. CDR3 length: 11 residues. The CDR3 here is CAIPRSHEQYF. The DNA of the CDR3 is TGTGCCATCCCCAGATCCCACGAGCAGTACTTC.

This clone has a handful of counts. The genes are TRBV18 and TRBJ1-1; D remains unclear. V was cut by 3 bases and J by 11 bases, with 10 bases left in between. The CDR3 is made up of 11 amino acids. Germline CDR1 is KGHSH and CDR2 is LQKENI. Written as DNA, the CDR3 is TGTGCCAGCTCACCGGGCAGTACCGCTTTCTTT. Protein: CASSPGSTAFF.

The chain joins TRBV5-6 to TRBJ1-5; 9 bases align to TRBD1. CDR1 SGHDT and CDR2 YYEEEE come from the germline V gene. The CDR3 runs to 14 residues. V lost 4 bases, J lost 7 bases, and 6 bases stayed unmatched. DNA of the CDR3: TGTGCCAGCAGCGCACAGGGGGCTTGGCAGCCCCAGCATTTT. Amino acid sequence: CASSAQGAWQPQHF.

The chain has TRBV6-6 and TRBJ1-1; D is unclear. Per the germline V gene, CDR1 is MNHNY and CDR2 is SVGAGI (reference sequence). V shed 6 bases and J shed 8 bases, with 13 bases lying between them. The CDR3 covers 12 residues. CDR3 sequence reads: CASSRTVEEAFF. CDR3 DNA: TGTGCCAGCAGCCGAACAGTGGAGGAAGCTTTCTTT.

The chain joins TRBV27 to TRBJ2-1; D perhaps matches TRBD2 (5 bases). Trimming shortened V by 6 bases and J by 7 bases, and 13 bases separated the two germline ends. This CDR3 is 13 amino acids long. Germline V gene lookup returns CDR1 MNHEY and CDR2 SMNVEV (reference sequence). The CDR3 DNA reads TGTGCCAGCAGCCTTCGAGGGTATAATGAGCAGTTCTTC. Amino acid sequence: CASSLRGYNEQFF.